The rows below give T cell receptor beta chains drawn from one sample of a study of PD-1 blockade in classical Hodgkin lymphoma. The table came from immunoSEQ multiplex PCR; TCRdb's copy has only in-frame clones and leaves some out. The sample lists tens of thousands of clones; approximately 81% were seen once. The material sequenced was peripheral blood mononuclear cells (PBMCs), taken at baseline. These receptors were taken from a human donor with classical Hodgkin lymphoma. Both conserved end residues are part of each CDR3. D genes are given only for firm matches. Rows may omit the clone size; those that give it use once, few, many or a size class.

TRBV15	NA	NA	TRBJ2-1	TGTGCCACCAGCAGAGACGTCCCTAGCGCTTACAATGAGCAGTTCTTC	CATSRDVPSAYNEQFF
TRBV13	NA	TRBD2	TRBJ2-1	TGTGCCAGCAGGGAGGTCCTAGCGGGAGGCTATGAGCAGTTCTTC	CASREVLAGGYEQFF
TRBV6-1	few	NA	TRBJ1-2	TGTGCCAGCAGTGAACAGGGCTATGGCTACACCTTC	CASSEQGYGYTF
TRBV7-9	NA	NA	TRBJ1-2	TGTGCCAGCAGCTTACAGGGGCCCTATGGCTACACCTTC	CASSLQGPYGYTF
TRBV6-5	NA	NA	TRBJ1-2	TGTGCCAGCAGTTACGGGGCCGGGCAGGATGGCTACACCTTC	CASSYGAGQDGYTF
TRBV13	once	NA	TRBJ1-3	TGTGCCAGCAGCCACTTGGCAGGAAACACCATATATTTT	CASSHLAGNTIYF
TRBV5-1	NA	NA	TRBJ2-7	TGCGCCAGCAGCTTGGGGGCGGGACCTATCTACGAGCAGTACTTC	CASSLGAGPIYEQYF
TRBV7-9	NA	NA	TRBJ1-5	TGTGCCAGCAGCTTAGAAGGGGGTCAGCCCCAGCATTTT	CASSLEGGQPQHF
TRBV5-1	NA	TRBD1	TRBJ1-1	TGCGCCAGCAGCGAACCGGGACAGCGGAACACTGAAGCTTTCTTT	CASSEPGQRNTEAFF
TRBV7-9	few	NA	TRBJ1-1	TGTGCCAGCAGCATGATTGGAGGGGAGGCTTTCTTT	CASSMIGGEAFF
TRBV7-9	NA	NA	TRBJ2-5	TGTGCCAGCAGCTCCCCCATGAAGGGGCAAGAGACCCAGTACTTC	CASSSPMKGQETQYF
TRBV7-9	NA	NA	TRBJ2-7	TGTGCCAGCAGCCCCTCCCTATGGTGGTACGAGCAGTACTTC	CASSPSLWWYEQYF
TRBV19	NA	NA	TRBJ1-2	TGTGCCAGTAGTATCACAGGGATCGGGGGCGGCTACACCTTC	CASSITGIGGGYTF
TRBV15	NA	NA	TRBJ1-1	TGTGCCACCAGCAGAGGCGGGGTTGGGAACACTGAAGCTTTCTTT	CATSRGGVGNTEAFF
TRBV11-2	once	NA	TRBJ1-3	TGTGCCAGCAGCTTGGGCTACGGGGGGGCCCCCGGAAACACCATATATTTT	CASSLGYGGAPGNTIYF
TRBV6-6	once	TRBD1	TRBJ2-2	TGTGCCAGCAGTCCACGGACAGGGGAGGACACCGGGGAGCTGTTTTTT	CASSPRTGEDTGELFF
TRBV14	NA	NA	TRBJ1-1	TGTGCCAGCAGCCCCCTAGGACACACGAACACTGAAGCTTTCTTT	CASSPLGHTNTEAFF
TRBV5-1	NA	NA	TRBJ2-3	TGCGCCAGCAGCTTGGTCACAGATACGCAGTATTTT	CASSLVTDTQYF
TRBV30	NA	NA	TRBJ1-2	TGTGCCTCCAGCAACAACTATGGCTACACCTTC	CASSNNYGYTF
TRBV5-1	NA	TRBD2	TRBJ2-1	TGCGCCAGCAGCCAGGGGACCGCCCGGGGAACTAGCGGAGTTTACAATGAGCAGTTCTTC	CASSQGTARGTSGVYNEQFF
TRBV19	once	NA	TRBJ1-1	TGTGCCAGTAGTAGAGCCGACTCGGGCTCCTCTGAAGCTTTCTTT	CASSRADSGSSEAFF
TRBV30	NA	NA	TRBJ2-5	TGTGCCTGGAGCCAGGGTTCGAAGACCCAGTACTTC	CAWSQGSKTQYF
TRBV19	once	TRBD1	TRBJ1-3	TGTGCCAGTAGTATGGGGACAGCTGGAAACACCATATATTTT	CASSMGTAGNTIYF
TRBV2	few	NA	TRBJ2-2	TGTGCCAGCAGCGAAGACACCCCTCACGGGGAGCTGTTTTTT	CASSEDTPHGELFF
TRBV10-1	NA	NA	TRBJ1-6	TGCGCCAGCAGTTTGAGCTCCTATAATTCACCCCTCCACTTT	CASSLSSYNSPLHF
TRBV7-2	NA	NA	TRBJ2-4	TGTGCCAGCAGCTTAGCGAGAGAAAACATTCAGTACTTC	CASSLARENIQYF
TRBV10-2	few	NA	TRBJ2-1	TGCGCCAGCAGTGAGAATAGAGGGCCGATAAGGAATGAGCAGTTCTTC	CASSENRGPIRNEQFF
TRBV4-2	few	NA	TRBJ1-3	TGTGCCAGCAGCCCGGAAGGCTCTGGAAACACCATATATTTT	CASSPEGSGNTIYF
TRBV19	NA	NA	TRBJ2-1	TGTGCCAGTAGTATTATGGGATCTGAGCAGTTCTTC	CASSIMGSEQFF
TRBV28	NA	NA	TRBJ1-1	TGTGCCAGCAGTTCCGTGAGGGCCGCGGGGACTGAAGCTTTCTTT	CASSSVRAAGTEAFF
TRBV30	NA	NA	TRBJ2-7	TGTGCCTGGGTCAGGGGCCCGGCCCCCTACGAGCAGTACTTC	CAWVRGPAPYEQYF
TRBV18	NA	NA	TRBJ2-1	TGTGCCAGCTCACCGGCCTCGGCCTACAATGAGCAGTTCTTC	CASSPASAYNEQFF
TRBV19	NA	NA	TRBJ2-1	TGTGCCAGTAGTATGTCCTTGGGGGGCAGATACAATGAGCAGTTCTTC	CASSMSLGGRYNEQFF
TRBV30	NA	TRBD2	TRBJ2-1	TGTGCCTGGAGCCTCGCGGGACTAGCATCATACAATGAGCAGTTCTTC	CAWSLAGLASYNEQFF
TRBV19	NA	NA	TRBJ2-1	TGTGCCAGTAGCGGCTTAGCGGCGAGCTCCTACAATGAGCAGTTCTTC	CASSGLAASSYNEQFF
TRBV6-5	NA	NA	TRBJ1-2	TGTGCCAGCACCCCAGGAGGGCGGAGCGGCTACACCTTC	CASTPGGRSGYTF
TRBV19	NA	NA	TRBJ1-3	TGTGCCTCACGACGGGGTAACACCATATATTTT	CASRRGNTIYF
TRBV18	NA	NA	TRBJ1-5	TGTGCCAGCTCACCACCCAATAGCAATCAGCCCCAGCATTTT	CASSPPNSNQPQHF
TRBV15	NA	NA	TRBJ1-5	TGTGCCACCAGCCCCAGCGGGCACAGTTCCTTTAGCAATCAGCCCCAGCATTTT	CATSPSGHSSFSNQPQHF
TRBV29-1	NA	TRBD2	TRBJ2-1	TGCAGCGTTACCCAACTAGCGGGAGGGTACAATGAGCAGTTCTTC	CSVTQLAGGYNEQFF
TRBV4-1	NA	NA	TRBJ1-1	TGCGCCAGCAGCCATGGACAGTTGAACACTGAAGCTTTCTTT	CASSHGQLNTEAFF
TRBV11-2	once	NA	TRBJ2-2	TGTGCCAGCAGCTTAACCCCAGGGGCAAACGGGGAGCTGTTTTTT	CASSLTPGANGELFF
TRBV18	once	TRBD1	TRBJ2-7	TGTGCCAGCTCGCCTCCGGGACAGGGCTCCTACGAGCAGTACTTC	CASSPPGQGSYEQYF
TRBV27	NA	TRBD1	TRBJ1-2	TGTGCCAGCAGTTTTAACAGGGGAACCTATGGCTACACCTTC	CASSFNRGTYGYTF
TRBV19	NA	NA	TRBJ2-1	TGTGCCAGTAGTATTGTAGCGTCCCGTTCTCATGGTGAGCAGTTCTTC	CASSIVASRSHGEQFF
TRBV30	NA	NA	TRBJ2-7	TGTGCCTGGAGCCGCCAGCTCTCCTACGAGCAGTACTTC	CAWSRQLSYEQYF
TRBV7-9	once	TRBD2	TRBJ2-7	TGTGCCAGCAGCTTAGGTGGGACTAGCGGGAGGGAAGAGCAGTACTTC	CASSLGGTSGREEQYF
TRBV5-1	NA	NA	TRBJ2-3	TGCGCCAGCAGCTTGGTAACTGCCGAAGATACGCAGTATTTT	CASSLVTAEDTQYF
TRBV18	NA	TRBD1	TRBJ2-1	TGTGCCAGCTCACCAATGGGACAGGGATACAATGAGCAGTTCTTC	CASSPMGQGYNEQFF
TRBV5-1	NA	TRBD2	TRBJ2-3	TGCGCCAGCAGGGGGCGTAGCGGGAGCACAGATACGCAGTATTTT	CASRGRSGSTDTQYF
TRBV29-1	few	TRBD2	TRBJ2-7	TGCAGCGTCCCAAGGGCGGGAGGACAATACGAGCAGTACTTC	CSVPRAGGQYEQYF
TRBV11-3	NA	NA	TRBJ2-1	TGTGCCAGCAGCTTCCGGCCAGATGAGCAGTTCTTC	CASSFRPDEQFF
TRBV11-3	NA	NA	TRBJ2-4	TGTGCCAGCAGCTATGAGGGTCTAGCCAAAAACATTCAGTACTTC	CASSYEGLAKNIQYF
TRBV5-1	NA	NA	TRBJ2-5	TGCGCCAGCAGGAGGGGGGCGGGCCCGATCCAAGAGACCCAGTACTTC	CASRRGAGPIQETQYF
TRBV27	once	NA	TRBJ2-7	TGTGCCAGCAGTTTAGGTCAGGTCCACGAGCAGTACTTC	CASSLGQVHEQYF
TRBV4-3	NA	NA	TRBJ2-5	TGCGCCAGCAGCCAAACAGAAAGAGGGACCCAGTACTTC	CASSQTERGTQYF
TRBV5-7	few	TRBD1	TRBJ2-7	TGTGCCAGCAGCCCGGGGGGGACAGGGGAACTTAACTACGAGCAGTACTTC	CASSPGGTGELNYEQYF